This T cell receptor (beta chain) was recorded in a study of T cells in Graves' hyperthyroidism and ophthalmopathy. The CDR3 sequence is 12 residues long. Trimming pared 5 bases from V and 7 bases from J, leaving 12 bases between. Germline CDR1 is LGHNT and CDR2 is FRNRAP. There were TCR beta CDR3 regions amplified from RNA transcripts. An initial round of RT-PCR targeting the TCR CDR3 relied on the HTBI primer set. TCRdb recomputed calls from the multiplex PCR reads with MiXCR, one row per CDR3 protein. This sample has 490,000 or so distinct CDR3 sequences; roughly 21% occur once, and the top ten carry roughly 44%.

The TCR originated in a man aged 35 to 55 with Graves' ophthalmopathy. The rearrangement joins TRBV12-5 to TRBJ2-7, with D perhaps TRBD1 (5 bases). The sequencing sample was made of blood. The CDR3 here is CASGMTVLEQYF. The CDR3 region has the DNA TGTGCTAGTGGTATGACAGTATTGGAGCAGTACTTC.